This paragraph reports one T cell receptor (beta chain). Its specificity is unknown. This sample is drawn from a study of T cell responses to AZD1222 COVID-19 vaccine. The wider study: Analyses pooled second doses at about 4 or about 12 weeks. General observations from the study: Nearly half of spike-specific TCRs reportedly target variant regions that are unmutated in the B.1.351 and B.1.1.7 variants. The study found vaccine-associated CD4 TCRs spanning spike, dominant at 160-218 and 743-854. Increases in Spike-specific TCR breadth and depth were seen after two AZD1222 doses.

Sequencing used immunoSEQ multiplex PCR; TCRdb keeps in-frame clones, though not all of them. The sample holds about 54,000 clones, around 80% seen once. Germline V gene lookup returns CDR1 SQVTM and CDR2 ANQGSEA. V gave up 3 bases and J gave up 5 bases, with 10 bases separating them. The CDR3 is 12 residues long. This material consisted of peripheral blood, taken on day 0 of AZD1222 vaccination. The sequence derives from an adult in good health. The chain couples TRBV29-1 to TRBJ1-2; a weak D match, TRBD1 (5 bases). The CDR3: CSVEGTVYGYTF. In DNA form, the CDR3 reads TGCAGCGTTGAGGGGACCGTGTATGGCTACACCTTC.